The 22 T cell receptor beta chains in this list originate from one sample, sequenced in a study of PD-1 blockade in classical Hodgkin lymphoma. Measured with immunoSEQ multiplex PCR; TCRdb has only the in-frame clones, and not every one. This sample carries 20,000 to 25,000 clones, more than 85% of them seen once, and the ten largest clones take over 0.35%. As for time point: newly diagnosed, previously untreated cHL patient sample. Investigators isolated CD4+ T cells from thawed PBMCs through magnetic negative selection. The sequencing input was CD4+ T cells from blood. These receptors came from a human donor with classical Hodgkin lymphoma.

The gene calls are TRBV7-9 and TRBJ1-1; D gene ambiguous. The CDR3 covers 14 residues. V was clipped by 4 bases and J by 4 bases, with 13 bases between them. Germline V gene data show CDR1 as SEHNR and CDR2 as FQNEAQ (reference sequence). The CDR3 sequence: CASSSPGDRTEAFF. Here the CDR3 DNA reads TGTGCCAGCAGCTCGCCCGGGGATCGCACTGAAGCTTTCTTT.

The gene calls are TRBV7-2 and TRBJ2-1; D possibly corresponds to TRBD2 (6 bases). V lost 5 bases to trimming and J lost 6 bases, with 11 bases between them. This CDR3 spans 13 amino acids. Germline CDR1 is SGHTA and CDR2 is FQGNSA. This chain's CDR3 is CASSERTTNEQFF. CDR3 bases: TGTGCCAGCAGCGAAAGGACTACCAATGAGCAGTTCTTC.

The CDR3 region has the DNA TGCGCCAGCAGCCCCCTAGCGGGAATGAGGAATGAGCAGTTCTTC. Translation: CASSPLAGMRNEQFF. The V call is TRBV4-1, the J call TRBJ2-1; TRBD2 aligns across 9 bases. Germline trimming cut 4 bases from V and 7 bases from J; bases unmatched to any gene: 8. There are 15 residues in the CDR3. CDR1 MGHRA and CDR2 YSYEKL come from the germline V gene.

This chain uses TRBV27 with TRBJ1-2; maybe TRBD1 (5 bases). Per germline, CDR1 MNHEY and CDR2 SMNVEV (reference sequence). Trimming stripped 5 bases from V and 4 bases from J, with 17 bases between. The CDR3 sequence is 15 residues long. CDR3 loop: CASSGDPLSGYGYTF. In DNA, the CDR3 is TGTGCCAGCAGTGGGGACCCTCTCTCGGGCTATGGCTACACCTTC.

The rearrangement uses TRBV6-5 and TRBJ1-2; TRBD1 aligns across 7 bases. Trimming removed 6 bases from V and 3 bases from J; junction bases left unmatched: 10. The CDR3 is made up of 15 amino acids. Looked up from germline, CDR1 is MNHEY and CDR2 is SVGAGI. This chain's CDR3 is CASSPGGQYHYGYTF. The CDR3 region has the DNA TGTGCCAGCAGCCCCGGGGGACAGTACCACTATGGCTACACCTTC.

V and J are TRBV5-1 and TRBJ1-1, with D possibly matching TRBD1 (5 bases). Germline loops: CDR1 SGHRS, CDR2 YFSETQ. With 5 bases removed from V and 3 bases from J, the gap between germline ends came to 17 bases. This CDR3 has 15 residues. CDR3 loop: CASSSGRGDHTEAFF. CDR3 DNA sequence: TGCGCCAGCAGTAGCGGTAGGGGCGATCACACTGAAGCTTTCTTT.

The V call is TRBV7-2, the J call TRBJ2-5; TRBD1 might be the D (6 bases). The germline V and J ends were trimmed by 1 base and 5 bases, with 8 bases remaining between them. The CDR3 totals 13 residues. The germline CDR1 and CDR2 sequences are SGHTA and FQGNSA. Here the CDR3 reads CASSLGGRETQYF. DNA for the CDR3: TGTGCCAGCAGCTTAGGGGGGCGGGAGACCCAGTACTTC.

This chain uses TRBV15 with TRBJ1-4; D is unclear. This CDR3 is built from 14 residues. V lost 0 bases and J lost 3, with 5 bases in between. In germline, CDR1 is LNHNV, CDR2 YYDKDF (reference sequence). The CDR3 nucleotides read TGTGCCACCAGCAGAGATAGGGCTAATGAAAAACTGTTTTTT. Its translation is CATSRDRANEKLFF.

The chain is built from TRBV5-5 and TRBJ1-1, with 8 nucleotides matching TRBD1. The germline CDR1 and CDR2 sequences are SGHKS and YYEKEE (reference sequence). With 3 bases clipped from V and 1 base from J, the junction kept 5 bases outside the gene matches. The CDR3 runs to 15 residues. CDR3 sequence: CASSYRTGPNTEAFF. The CDR3 nucleotides are TGTGCCAGCAGCTACCGGACAGGGCCGAACACTGAAGCTTTCTTT.

The chain links TRBV7-8 to TRBJ2-3; D is unclear. CDR1 is SGHVS and CDR2 is FQNEAQ in the germline V gene. This CDR3 has 16 amino acids. Deletions cut 1 base from V and 4 bases from J, with 15 bases between. CDR3 sequence: CASSLVAVLHSDTQYF. In DNA form, the CDR3 reads TGTGCCAGCAGCTTAGTGGCCGTCCTCCACTCAGATACGCAGTATTTT. The full variable domain, in which reference TRBV7-8 and TRBJ2-3 provide the parts outside the CDR3, is GAGVSQSPRYKVAKRGQDVALRCDPISGHVSLFWYQQALGQGPEFLTYFQNEAQLDKSGLPSDRFFAERPEGSVSTLKIQRTQQEDSAVYLCASSLVAVLHSDTQYFGPGTRLTVL.

This clone has only a few counts. This chain joins TRBV27 and TRBJ1-2, with D possibly TRBD1 on 5 matching bases. Germline V gene lookup returns CDR1 MNHEY and CDR2 SMNVEV (reference sequence). The CDR3 extends over 13 amino acids. Trimming pared 8 bases from V and 5 bases from J, leaving 15 bases between. Here the CDR3 reads CASGGAAAYGYTF. CDR3 nucleotide sequence: TGTGCCAGCGGTGGGGCAGCCGCTTATGGCTACACCTTC.

This clone is a singleton in its sample. The chain employs TRBV28 and TRBJ1-1; D is possibly TRBD1 (5 bases). CDR3 size: 15 residues. Per the germline V gene, CDR1 is MDHEN and CDR2 is SYDVKM. Trimming removed 9 bases at V and 2 bases at J, with 19 bases between. The CDR3 nucleotides read TGTGCCAGTACGGTGGGGCGCCTTCGTAACACTGAAGCTTTCTTT. The encoded protein is CASTVGRLRNTEAFF.

In this sample, this clone turned up a few times. This sequence joins TRBV27 and TRBJ1-2; no definite D call. The germline V gene has CDR1 MNHEY and CDR2 SMNVEV (reference sequence). This CDR3 has 13 residues. Trimming took off 5 bases at V and 1 base at J, with 8 bases between the two ends. CDR3 amino acids: CASSPGYNYGYTF. The CDR3 nucleotides read TGTGCCAGCAGTCCGGGATATAACTATGGCTACACCTTC.

V and J are TRBV2 and TRBJ2-5, with D unresolved. In germline, CDR1 is SNHLY, CDR2 FYNNEI. The germline V and J ends were trimmed by 11 bases and 0 bases, with 7 bases remaining between them. The CDR3 has 11 residues. The CDR3 spells CAGRDQETQYF. In nucleotides, the CDR3 is TGTGCCGGTCGCGACCAAGAGACCCAGTACTTC.

The chain carries TRBV6-1 and TRBJ1-5; TRBD1 might be the D (5 bases). From germline, CDR1 is MNHNS and CDR2 SASEGT. There are 13 residues in the CDR3. V lost 8 bases and J lost 9, with 17 bases in between. The CDR3, as DNA: TGTGCCAGCCGGGACCGGACACGCCGGCCCCAGCATTTT. Its translation: CASRDRTRRPQHF.

The chain is built from TRBV18 and TRBJ2-5; the D gene could be TRBD1 or TRBD2 (6 bases each). Deletions cut 2 bases from V and 5 bases from J, with 9 bases between. The CDR3 has 13 residues. Germline V gene data show CDR1 as KGHSH and CDR2 as LQKENI. This CDR3 reads CASSPTGAETQYF. CDR3 nucleotide sequence: TGTGCCAGCTCACCAACGGGGGCGGAGACCCAGTACTTC.

This chain links TRBV7-9 with TRBJ1-3; D unclear. Per germline, CDR1 SEHNR and CDR2 FQNEAQ (reference sequence). V was shortened by 4 bases and J by 4 bases, with 8 bases between the two germline ends. The CDR3 has 13 amino acids. The CDR3: CASSWSTGNTIYF. The DNA of the CDR3 is TGTGCCAGCAGCTGGAGTACAGGAAACACCATATATTTT.

The chain couples TRBV5-6 to TRBJ2-3; tentative D call: TRBD2 (6 bases). With 4 bases removed from V and 2 bases from J, the gap between germline ends came to 11 bases. Germline CDR1 and CDR2: SGHDT and YYEEEE. The CDR3 contains 14 residues. CDR3 protein: CASSLLASTDTQYF. For the CDR3, the DNA is TGTGCCAGCAGCCTCCTAGCGTCCACAGATACGCAGTATTTT.

The chain carries TRBV7-6 and TRBJ2-7; D not certain. Germline lookup yields CDR1 SGHVS and CDR2 FNYEAQ. The CDR3 is 14 residues long. Trimming shortened V by 0 bases and J by 0 bases, and 6 bases separated the two germline ends. The CDR3 loop reads CASSLAGGSYEQYF. Written as DNA, the CDR3 is TGTGCCAGCAGCTTAGCGGGCGGCTCCTACGAGCAGTACTTC.

The V gene is TRBV28, the J gene TRBJ1-1; 8 nucleotides agree with TRBD1. Per the germline V gene, CDR1 is MDHEN and CDR2 is SYDVKM. The length of the CDR3 is 15 residues. The ends lost 3 bases at V and 5 bases at J; junction bases unmatched: 8. The CDR3: CASSFTTGARTEAFF. In DNA, the CDR3 is TGTGCCAGCAGTTTCACGACAGGGGCCCGAACTGAAGCTTTCTTT.

The chain has TRBV5-1 and TRBJ2-2; D perhaps matches TRBD1 (6 bases). The V end was cut by 4 bases, the J end by 2 bases, with 18 bases between. The CDR3 consists of 17 residues. Looked up from germline, CDR1 is SGHRS and CDR2 is YFSETQ. CDR3 loop: CASSKRPGTSNTGELFF. Written as DNA, the CDR3 is TGCGCCAGCAGCAAGCGGCCCGGGACATCAAACACCGGGGAGCTGTTTTTT.

The chain carries TRBV5-1 and TRBJ2-1; TRBD2 might be the D (5 bases). CDR3 length: 15 amino acids. CDR1 SGHRS and CDR2 YFSETQ come from the germline V gene. With 6 bases removed from V and 3 bases from J, the gap between germline ends came to 16 bases. DNA of the CDR3: TGCGCCAGCACCCCGGACTCGATATACTACAATGAGCAGTTCTTC. This encodes CASTPDSIYYNEQFF. Variable domain in full (rest from reference TRBV5-1 and TRBJ2-1): KAGVTQTPRYLIKTRGQQVTLSCSPISGHRSVSWYQQTPGQGLQFLFEYFSETQRNKGNFPGRFSGRQFSNSRSEMNVSTLELGDSALYLCASTPDSIYYNEQFFGPGTRLTVL.